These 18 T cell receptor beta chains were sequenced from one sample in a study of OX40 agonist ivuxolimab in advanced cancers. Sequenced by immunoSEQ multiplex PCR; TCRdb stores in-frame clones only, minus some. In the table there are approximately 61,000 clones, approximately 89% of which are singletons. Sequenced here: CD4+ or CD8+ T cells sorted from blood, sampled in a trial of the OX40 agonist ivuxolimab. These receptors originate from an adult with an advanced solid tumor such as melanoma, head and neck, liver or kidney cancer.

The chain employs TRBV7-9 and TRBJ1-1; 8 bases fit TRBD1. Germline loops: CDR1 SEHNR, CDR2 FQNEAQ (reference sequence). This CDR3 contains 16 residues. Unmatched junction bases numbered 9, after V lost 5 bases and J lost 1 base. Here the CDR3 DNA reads TGTGCCAGCAGCAAAGTCCCCCAGGGGGCGAACACTGAAGCTTTCTTT. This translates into CASSKVPQGANTEAFF. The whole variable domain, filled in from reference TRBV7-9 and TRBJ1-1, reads DTGVSQNPRHKITKRGQNVTFRCDPISEHNRLYWYRQTLGQGPEFLTYFQNEAQLEKSRLLSDRFSAERPKGSFSTLEIQRTEQGDSAMYLCASSKVPQGANTEAFFGQGTRLTVV.

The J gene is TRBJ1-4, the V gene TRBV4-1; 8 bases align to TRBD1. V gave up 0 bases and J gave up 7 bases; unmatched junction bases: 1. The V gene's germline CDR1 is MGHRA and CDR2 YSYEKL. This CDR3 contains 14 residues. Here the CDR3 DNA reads TGCGCCAGCAGCCAAGAGCAGGGGGCTGAAAAACTGTTTTTT. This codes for CASSQEQGAEKLFF.

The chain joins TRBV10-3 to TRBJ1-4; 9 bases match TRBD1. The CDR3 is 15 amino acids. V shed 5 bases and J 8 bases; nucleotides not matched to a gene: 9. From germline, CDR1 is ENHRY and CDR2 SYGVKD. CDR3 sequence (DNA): TGTGCCATCAGTCCTACAGGGGGCGCGGGGGAAAAACTGTTTTTT. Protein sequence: CAISPTGGAGEKLFF.

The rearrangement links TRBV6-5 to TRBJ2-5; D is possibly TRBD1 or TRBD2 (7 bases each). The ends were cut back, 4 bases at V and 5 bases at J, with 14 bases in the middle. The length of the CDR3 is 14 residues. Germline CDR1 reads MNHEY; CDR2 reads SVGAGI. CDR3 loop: CASSLGGGLETQYF. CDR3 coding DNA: TGTGCCAGCAGTTTGGGAGGGGGCCTCGAGACCCAGTACTTC.

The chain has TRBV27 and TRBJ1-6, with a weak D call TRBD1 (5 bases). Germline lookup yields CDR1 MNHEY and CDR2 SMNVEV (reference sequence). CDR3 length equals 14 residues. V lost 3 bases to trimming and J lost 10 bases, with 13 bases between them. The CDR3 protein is CASSLGVGGSPLHF. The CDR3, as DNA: TGTGCCAGCAGTTTGGGGGTAGGAGGCTCACCCCTCCACTTT.

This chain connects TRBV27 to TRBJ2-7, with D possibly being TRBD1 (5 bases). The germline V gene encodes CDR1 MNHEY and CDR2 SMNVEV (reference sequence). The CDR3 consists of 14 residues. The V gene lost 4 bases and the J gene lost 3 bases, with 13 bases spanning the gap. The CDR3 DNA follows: TGTGCCAGCAGTTGGGCAGGGATGGGCTACGAGCAGTACTTC. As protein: CASSWAGMGYEQYF.

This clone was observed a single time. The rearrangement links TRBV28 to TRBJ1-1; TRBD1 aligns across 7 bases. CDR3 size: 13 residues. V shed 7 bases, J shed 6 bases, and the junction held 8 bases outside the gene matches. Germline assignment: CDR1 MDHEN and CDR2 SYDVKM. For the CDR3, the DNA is TGTGCCAGCATCGACAGGGTTTCCCCTGAAGCTTTCTTT. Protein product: CASIDRVSPEAFF.

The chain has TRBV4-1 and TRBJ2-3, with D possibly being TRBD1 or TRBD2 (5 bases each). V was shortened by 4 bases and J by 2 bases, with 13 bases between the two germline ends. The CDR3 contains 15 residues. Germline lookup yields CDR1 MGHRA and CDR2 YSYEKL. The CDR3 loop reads CASSLSSGHTDTQYF. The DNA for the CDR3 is TGCGCCAGCAGCCTGTCCTCGGGGCACACAGATACGCAGTATTTT.

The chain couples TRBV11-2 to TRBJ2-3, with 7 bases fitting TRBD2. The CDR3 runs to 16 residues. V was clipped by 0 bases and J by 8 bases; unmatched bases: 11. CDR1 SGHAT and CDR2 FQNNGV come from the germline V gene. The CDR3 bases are TGTGCCAGCAGCTTAGATCAGACTAGCTACACTCTTACGCAGTATTTT. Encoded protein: CASSLDQTSYTLTQYF.

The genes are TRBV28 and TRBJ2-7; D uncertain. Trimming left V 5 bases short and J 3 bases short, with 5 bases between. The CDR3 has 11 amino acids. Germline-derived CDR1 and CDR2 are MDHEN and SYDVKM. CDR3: CASSLRYEQYF. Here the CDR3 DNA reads TGTGCCAGCAGTCTCCGCTACGAGCAGTACTTC.

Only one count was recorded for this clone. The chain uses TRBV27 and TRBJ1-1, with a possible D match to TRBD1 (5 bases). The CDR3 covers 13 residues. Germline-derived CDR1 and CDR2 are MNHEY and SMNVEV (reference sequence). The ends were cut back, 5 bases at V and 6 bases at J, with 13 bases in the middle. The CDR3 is CASSRTGTAEAFF. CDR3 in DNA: TGTGCCAGCAGTCGCACCGGGACGGCTGAAGCTTTCTTT.

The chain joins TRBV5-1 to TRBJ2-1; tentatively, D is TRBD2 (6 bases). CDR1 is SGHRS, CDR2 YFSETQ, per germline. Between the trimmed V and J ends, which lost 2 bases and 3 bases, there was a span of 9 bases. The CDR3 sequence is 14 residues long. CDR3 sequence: CASSFGGIYNEQFF. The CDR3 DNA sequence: TGCGCCAGCAGCTTTGGGGGGATCTACAATGAGCAGTTCTTC.

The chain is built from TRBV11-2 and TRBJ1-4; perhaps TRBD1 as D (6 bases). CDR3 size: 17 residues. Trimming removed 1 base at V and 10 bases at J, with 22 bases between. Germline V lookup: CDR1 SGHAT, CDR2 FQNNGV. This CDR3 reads CASSLGLLQGSDRKLFF. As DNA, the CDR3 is TGTGCCAGCAGCTTAGGCCTACTACAGGGTTCAGACCGAAAACTGTTTTTT.

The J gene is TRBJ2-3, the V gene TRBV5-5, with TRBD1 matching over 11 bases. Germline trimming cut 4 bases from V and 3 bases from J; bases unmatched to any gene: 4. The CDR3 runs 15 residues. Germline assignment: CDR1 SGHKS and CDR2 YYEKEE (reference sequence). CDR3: CASSRTGGFTDTQYF. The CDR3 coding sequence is TGTGCCAGCAGCAGGACAGGGGGCTTTACAGATACGCAGTATTTT.

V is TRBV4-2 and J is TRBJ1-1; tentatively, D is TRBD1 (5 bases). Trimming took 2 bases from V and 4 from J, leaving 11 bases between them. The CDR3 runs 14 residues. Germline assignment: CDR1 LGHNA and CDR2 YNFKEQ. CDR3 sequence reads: CASSQLGDPTEAFF. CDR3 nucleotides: TGTGCCAGCAGCCAACTAGGGGACCCCACTGAAGCTTTCTTT.

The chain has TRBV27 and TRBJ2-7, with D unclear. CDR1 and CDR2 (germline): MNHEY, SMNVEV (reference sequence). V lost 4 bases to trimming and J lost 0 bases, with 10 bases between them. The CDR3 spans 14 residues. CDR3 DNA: TGTGCCAGCAGTTGGTCTCTAAGCTCCTACGAGCAGTACTTC. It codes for CASSWSLSSYEQYF.

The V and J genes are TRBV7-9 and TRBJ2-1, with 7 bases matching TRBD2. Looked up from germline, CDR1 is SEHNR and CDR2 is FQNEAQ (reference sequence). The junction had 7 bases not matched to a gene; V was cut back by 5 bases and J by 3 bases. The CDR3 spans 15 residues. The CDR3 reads CASSITSEVYNEQFF. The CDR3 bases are TGTGCCAGCAGCATAACTAGCGAAGTCTACAATGAGCAGTTCTTC. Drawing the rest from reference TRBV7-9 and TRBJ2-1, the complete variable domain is DTGVSQNPRHKITKRGQNVTFRCDPISEHNRLYWYRQTLGQGPEFLTYFQNEAQLEKSRLLSDRFSAERPKGSFSTLEIQRTEQGDSAMYLCASSITSEVYNEQFFGPGTRLTVL.

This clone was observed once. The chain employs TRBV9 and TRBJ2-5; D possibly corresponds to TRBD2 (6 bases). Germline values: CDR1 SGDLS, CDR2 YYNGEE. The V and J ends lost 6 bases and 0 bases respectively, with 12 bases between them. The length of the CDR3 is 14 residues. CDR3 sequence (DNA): TGTGCCAGCACCCCAGGAGGGTACCAAGAGACCCAGTACTTC. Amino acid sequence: CASTPGGYQETQYF.